This TCR beta chain was documented in a study of identical twins. General observations from the study: Out-of-frame alpha sequences common to twins were enriched for low generation probability. Modeled out-of-frame TCR alpha sharing in monozygotic twins fell below observed levels. In beta out-of-frame sequences, the excess sharing between twins was weaker.

From germline, CDR1 is SGHTA and CDR2 FQGNSA. The CDR3 has 14 amino acids. The V gene lost 1 base and the J gene lost 8 bases, with 14 bases spanning the gap. In TCRdb, the 5' RACE reads were re-called with MiXCR into one record per CDR3 protein. The sample has approximately 1.8 million distinct CDR3 sequences; more than 30% are singletons. Of note for this clonotype: Antigen unknown.

Healthy Caucasians were all of the donors. This TCR was sampled from a newborn girl in good health. The sample comprised cord blood. This rearrangement joins TRBV7-2 to TRBJ1-2, with D possibly TRBD1 on 5 matching bases. The CDR3 loop is CASSLGLQVEGYTF. The CDR3 coding sequence is TGTGCCAGCAGCTTAGGGCTACAGGTGGAAGGCTACACCTTC. Supplemented by reference TRBV7-2 and TRBJ1-2, the full variable domain reads GAGVSQSPSNKVTEKGKDVELRCDPISGHTALYWYRQSLGQGLEFLIYFQGNSAPDKSGLPSDRFSAERTGGSVSTLTIQRTQQEDSAVYLCASSLGLQVEGYTFGSGTRLTVV.